This T cell receptor beta chain was identified during a study of cytomegalovirus exposure and HLA in healthy donors. Study-level background: The Caucasian-associated ancestry cluster contained 81% of the approximately 390 genotyped donors.

This clone has more than one count but fewer than ten. Its antigen is currently unknown. It was with 60 Vbeta and 13 Jbeta primers that the PCR ran. In the original analysis: The count from a later analysis was some 81 million unique TCR beta chains, some 10 million of them shared. Assay: immunoSEQ multiplex PCR; the TCRdb copy retains only in-frame clones and omits some. That table supplies the V and J calls and clone size; D and trimming were determined from the DNA. The sample lists 120,000 to 150,000 clones, around 59% seen once, with about 1.8% in the top ten. Overall study findings and caveats: Per published reports, the classifier diagnosed cytomegalovirus status with high specificity and sensitivity. Some V segments could not be told apart, so they were left out, TRBV6-2 and TRBV6-3 among them.

V was cut by 5 bases and J by 4 bases, with 6 bases left in between. CDR1 and CDR2 from the germline V gene are SGHAT and FQNNGV. This CDR3 has 11 amino acids. The V call is TRBV11-2, the J call TRBJ2-7; D is unclear. Sequenced material: PBMCs. The TCR sequence derives from a male donor in good health and CMV-seronegative. The chain's CDR3 is CASSQEYEQYF. CDR3 DNA: TGTGCCAGCAGCCAAGAGTACGAGCAGTACTTC.